This T cell receptor beta chain was sequenced in a study of molecular identifiers for immune sequencing clone quantification (dated by TCRdb to the late 2010s). Background for the entire study: In a replicate experiment, RNA from roughly 21,000 or 96,000 naive CD8 T cells was split into five aliquots, four of which were sequenced. This methods study used CD8 T cells to benchmark TCR RNA copy counting and molecular-identifier clustering-based TCR repertoire sequencing (MIDCIRS). Overall study results and their limits: When barcode sub-clustering was not used, chimeric consensus sequences inflated TCR diversity, with chimeras reaching as high as 47%. About 3.1 recovered TCR RNA copies per cell were obtained by modeling, versus around 10 by digital PCR, implying a capture efficiency of 25% to 30%. In CMV-specific effector cells, clones with more than 20 RNA copies contained over 97% of molecules, whereas in naive cells such clones contained under 1% of molecules. Spiked-in Jurkat TCR RNA equal to a single cell's worth was reported to be detectable even within one million naive CD8 T cells. The naive libraries included spiked-in Jurkat TCR RNA (fewer than eleven copies' worth), and this RNA is not part of the donor repertoire. Highly expanded clone sizes could be underestimated because identical TCR molecules may share a barcode.

The protocol used for the library was PCR. Data came from an Illumina HiSeq 4000. Bulk TCR libraries were prepared as previously described, using TCR primers listed in Table S5. Purification of total RNA was performed with the Qiagen AllPrep DNA/RNA kit. Reads from multiple sequencing runs of the same library were pooled before analysis. In the source study's methods: Only reads with exact TCR constant sequence were kept, trimmed to 150 nt, and grouped by their 12-nt molecular barcodes. Reads within each barcode group were sub-clustered using a 15% Levenshtein threshold, and quality-weighted consensus sequences were constructed for each RNA molecule. Non-functional sequences were discarded, and so were lower-count sequences lying one edit away from another sequence. Barcode sub-clusters with fewer than 20% of the maximum read count were removed, based on fitting two negative binomial distributions. TCRdb redid the processing of the public reads, applying fastp at Q25 and MiXCR, and retained in-frame beta chains. Duplicate CDR3 protein sequences are folded into a single record with the most common DNA and genes. None of the V and J calls come from the authors' own analysis; TCRdb made them. The sample table contains 350,000 or so distinct CDR3 sequences; only one count was recorded for 20% to 25% of them. The top ten clones comprise about 0.79% of the sample.

Libraries of naive CD8 T cells were generated from about 19,000 to 1,100,000 sorted cells, with 10%, 30% or 50% of the purified RNA used. On a BD FACSAria II, naive CD8 T cells were FACS-sorted as CD8+CD4-CCR7+CD45RA+ and collected into RLT Plus buffer. To test detection sensitivity, Jurkat RNA equivalent to more than 9 TCR copies was spiked into samples of roughly 17,000-1,000,000 naive CD8 T cells. Enrichment of CD8 T cells was done with RosetteSep CD8+ T Cell Enrichment Cocktail plus Ficoll-Paque, and ACK red cell lysis came afterward. CDR1 SGHVS and CDR2 FQNEAQ are derived from the germline V gene. V is shortened by 5 bases, J by 6 bases, and the region joining them spans 20 bases. The cysteine opens and the phenylalanine closes a CDR3 of 16 amino acids. Only the CDR3 DNA stays, 48 bases, in frame from base 1. Worth noting for this clonotype: Its antigen target is currently unknown. A read error is possible here, since a much larger clone lies one base away.

This TCR was recovered from a human donor in good health. Some libraries in this study had Jurkat cell RNA spiked in. The rearranged segments are TRBV7-8 and TRBJ1-3; the D gene assignment is ambiguous. Specimen: naive CD8+ T cells from blood, with Jurkat cell RNA spiked in. The sample's cell subset or site label is to be understood as: FACS-sorted CD8+CD4-CCR7+CD45RA+ naive T cells. The nucleotide sequence is TGTGCCAGCAGCCCACAAGCCACCTCTTCCGCAAACACCATATATTTT. Translated, it reads CASSPQATSSANTIYF.